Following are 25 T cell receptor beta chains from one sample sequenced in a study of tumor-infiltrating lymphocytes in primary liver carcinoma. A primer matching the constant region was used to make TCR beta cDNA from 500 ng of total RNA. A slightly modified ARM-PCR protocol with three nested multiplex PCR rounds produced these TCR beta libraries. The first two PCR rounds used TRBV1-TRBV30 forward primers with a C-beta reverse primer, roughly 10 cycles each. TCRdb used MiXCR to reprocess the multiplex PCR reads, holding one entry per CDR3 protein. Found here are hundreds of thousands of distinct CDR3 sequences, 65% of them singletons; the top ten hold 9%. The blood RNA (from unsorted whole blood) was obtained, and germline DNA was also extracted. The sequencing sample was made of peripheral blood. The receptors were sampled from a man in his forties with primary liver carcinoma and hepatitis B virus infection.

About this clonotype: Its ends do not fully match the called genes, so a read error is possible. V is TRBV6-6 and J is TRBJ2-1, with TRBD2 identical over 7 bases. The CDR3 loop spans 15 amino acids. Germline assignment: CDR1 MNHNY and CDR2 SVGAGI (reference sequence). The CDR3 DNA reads TGTGCCGGCAGCTACCCGGGAGGCGGGTACAATGAGCAGCTCTTC. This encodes CAGSYPGGGYNEQLF.

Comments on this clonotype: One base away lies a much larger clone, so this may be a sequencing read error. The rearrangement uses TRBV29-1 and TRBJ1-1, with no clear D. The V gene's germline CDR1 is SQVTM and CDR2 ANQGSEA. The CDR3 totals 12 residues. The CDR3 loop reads CSANNGVTEALF. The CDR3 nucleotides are TGCAGCGCGAACAACGGGGTGACTGAAGCTCTCTTT.

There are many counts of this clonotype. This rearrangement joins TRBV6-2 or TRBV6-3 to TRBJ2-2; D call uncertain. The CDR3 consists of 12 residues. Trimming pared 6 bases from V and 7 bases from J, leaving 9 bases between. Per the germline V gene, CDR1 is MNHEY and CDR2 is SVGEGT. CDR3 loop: CASSHIDGELFF. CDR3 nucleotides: TGTGCCAGCAGCCACATCGACGGGGAGCTGTTTTTT.

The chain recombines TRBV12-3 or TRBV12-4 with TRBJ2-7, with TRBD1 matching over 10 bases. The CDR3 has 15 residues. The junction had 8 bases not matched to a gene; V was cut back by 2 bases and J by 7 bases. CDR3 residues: CASSLPTGGLREQYF. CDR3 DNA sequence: TGTGCCAGCAGTTTACCGACAGGGGGCTTACGTGAGCAGTACTTC.

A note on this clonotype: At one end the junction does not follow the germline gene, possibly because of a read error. This CDR3 reads CASSQGPTRVTRELFF. The CDR3 nucleotides read TGCGCCAGCAGCCAAGGCCCCACCAGGGTCACCAGGGAGCTCTTTTTT. The chain is built from TRBV4-2 and TRBJ2-2; the D call may be TRBD1 or TRBD2 (5 bases each). The CDR3 sequence is 16 residues long. From germline, CDR1 is LGHNA and CDR2 YNFKEQ.

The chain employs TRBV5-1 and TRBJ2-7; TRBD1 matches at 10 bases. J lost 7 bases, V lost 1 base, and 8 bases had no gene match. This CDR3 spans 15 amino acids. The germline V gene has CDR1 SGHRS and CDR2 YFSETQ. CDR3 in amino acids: CASSLYGTGDGEQYF. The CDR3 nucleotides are TGCGCCAGCAGCTTGTATGGGACAGGGGATGGTGAGCAGTACTTC.

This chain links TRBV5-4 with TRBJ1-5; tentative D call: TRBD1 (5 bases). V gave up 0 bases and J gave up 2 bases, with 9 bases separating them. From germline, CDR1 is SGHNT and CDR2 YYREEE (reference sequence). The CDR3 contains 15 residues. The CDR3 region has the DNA TGTGCCAGCAGCTTGGGAACAGGCCGCAATCAGCCCCAGCATTTT. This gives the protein CASSLGTGRNQPQHF.

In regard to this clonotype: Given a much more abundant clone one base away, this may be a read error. The CDR3 DNA sequence: TGTGCCATCAGTGAGTATGGAAATAGCAATCAGCCCCAGCTTTTT. Its translation: CAISEYGNSNQPQLF. The V call is TRBV10-3, the J call TRBJ1-5; the D is unclear. Germline assignment: CDR1 ENHRY and CDR2 SYGVKD. The CDR3 totals 15 residues.

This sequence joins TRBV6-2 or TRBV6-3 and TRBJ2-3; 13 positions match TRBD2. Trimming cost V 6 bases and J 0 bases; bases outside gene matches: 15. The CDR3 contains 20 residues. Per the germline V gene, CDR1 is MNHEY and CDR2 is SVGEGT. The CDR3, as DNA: TGTGCCAGCAGGAGACCCGGGACTAGCGGGACTACAAGGAGCACAGATACGCAGTATTTT. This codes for CASRRPGTSGTTRSTDTQYF.

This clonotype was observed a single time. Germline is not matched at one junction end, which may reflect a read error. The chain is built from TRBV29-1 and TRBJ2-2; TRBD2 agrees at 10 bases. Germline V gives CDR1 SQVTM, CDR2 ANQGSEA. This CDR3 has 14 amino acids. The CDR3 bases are TGTGGCGTTGATCCTAGCGGGAGTACCGGGGAGCTGTTTTTT. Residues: CGVDPSGSTGELFF.

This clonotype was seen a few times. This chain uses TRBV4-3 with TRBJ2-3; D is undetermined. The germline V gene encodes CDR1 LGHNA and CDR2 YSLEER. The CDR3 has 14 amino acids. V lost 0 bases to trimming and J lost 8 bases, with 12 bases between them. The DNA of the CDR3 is TGCGCCAGCAGCCAAGATCCCATGACTCCTACGCAGTATTTT. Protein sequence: CASSQDPMTPTQYF.

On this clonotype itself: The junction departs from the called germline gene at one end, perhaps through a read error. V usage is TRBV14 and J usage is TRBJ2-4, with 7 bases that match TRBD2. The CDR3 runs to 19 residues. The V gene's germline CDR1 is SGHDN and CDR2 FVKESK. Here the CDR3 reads CASSQVGLSGDGRKNIEYF. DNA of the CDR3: TGTGCCAGCAGCCAAGTAGGATTAAGCGGGGACGGGCGCAAAAACATTGAGTACTTC.

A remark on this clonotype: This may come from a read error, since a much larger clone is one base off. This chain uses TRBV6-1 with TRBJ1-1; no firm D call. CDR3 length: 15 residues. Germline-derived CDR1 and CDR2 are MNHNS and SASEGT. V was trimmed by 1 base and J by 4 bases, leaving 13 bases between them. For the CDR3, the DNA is TGTGCCAGCAGTGAAGATCGAGACCACTCCACTGAAGCTTTCTTT. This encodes CASSEDRDHSTEAFF.

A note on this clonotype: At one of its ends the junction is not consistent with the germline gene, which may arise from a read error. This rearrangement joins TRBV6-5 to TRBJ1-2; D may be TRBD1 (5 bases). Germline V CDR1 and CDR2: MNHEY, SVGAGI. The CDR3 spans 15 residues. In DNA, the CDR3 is TGTGCCAGTAGTTACTCAGGTTTTGGAGGGGATGTCTACGCCTTC. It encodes CASSYSGFGGDVYAF.

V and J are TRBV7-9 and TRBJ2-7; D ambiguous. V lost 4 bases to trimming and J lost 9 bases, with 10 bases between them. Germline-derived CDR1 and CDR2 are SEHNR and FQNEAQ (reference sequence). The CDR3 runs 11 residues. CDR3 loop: CASSSTVRQYF. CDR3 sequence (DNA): TGTGCCAGCAGCTCCACAGTGAGGCAGTACTTC.

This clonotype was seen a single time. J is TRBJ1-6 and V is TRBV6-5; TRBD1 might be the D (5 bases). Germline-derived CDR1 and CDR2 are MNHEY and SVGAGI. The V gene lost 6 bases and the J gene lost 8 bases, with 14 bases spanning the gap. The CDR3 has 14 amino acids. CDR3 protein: CASSDGGYYSPLHF. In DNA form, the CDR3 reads TGTGCCAGCAGCGATGGGGGGTATTATTCACCCCTCCACTTT.

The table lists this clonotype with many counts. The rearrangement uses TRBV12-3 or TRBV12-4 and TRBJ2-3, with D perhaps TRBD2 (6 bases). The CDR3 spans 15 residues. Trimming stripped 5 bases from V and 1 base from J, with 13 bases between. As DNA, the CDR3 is TGTGCCAGCAGTGCTAGCGACGGGGGCACAGATACGCAGTATTTT. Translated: CASSASDGGTDTQYF.

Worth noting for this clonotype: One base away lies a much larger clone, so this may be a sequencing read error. CDR3 sequence: CSIDPSPGAFF. The CDR3 region has the DNA TGCAGCATTGACCCTAGCCCCGGAGCTTTCTTT. The gene calls are TRBV29-1 and TRBJ1-1; D unresolved. This CDR3 has 11 residues. Germline-derived CDR1 and CDR2 are SQVTM and ANQGSEA. Complete variable domain (other parts from reference TRBV29-1 and TRBJ1-1): SAVISQKPSRDICQRGTSLTIQCQVDSQVTMMFWYRQQPGQSLTLIATANQGSEATYESGFVIDKFPISRPNLTFSTLTVSNMSPEDSSIYLCSIDPSPGAFFGQGTRLTVV.

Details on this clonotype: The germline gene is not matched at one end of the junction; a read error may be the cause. This CDR3 reads CTSISSGGTGVGSYNEQFF. Here the CDR3 DNA reads TGTACCAGCATCTCCTCAGGGGGCACTGGAGTCGGGTCCTACAATGAGCAGTTCTTC. The chain carries TRBV6-1 and TRBJ2-1; TRBD1 matches 8 bases. This CDR3 spans 19 amino acids. The germline V gene has CDR1 MNHNS and CDR2 SASEGT.

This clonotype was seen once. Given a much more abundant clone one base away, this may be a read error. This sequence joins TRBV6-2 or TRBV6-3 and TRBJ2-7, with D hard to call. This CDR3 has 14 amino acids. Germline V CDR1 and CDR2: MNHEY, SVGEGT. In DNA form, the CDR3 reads TGTGCCAGCAGCCCCCCCCGTGGCTCCTACGAGCAGTGCTTC. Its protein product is CASSPPRGSYEQCF.

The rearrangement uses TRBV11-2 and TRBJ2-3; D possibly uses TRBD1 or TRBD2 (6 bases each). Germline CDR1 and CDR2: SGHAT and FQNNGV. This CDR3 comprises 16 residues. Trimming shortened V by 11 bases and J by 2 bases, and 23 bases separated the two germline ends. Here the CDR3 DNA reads TGTGCCGGCGGCATAGACCCTGGGGGGCTCACAGATACGCAGTATTTT. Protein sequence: CAGGIDPGGLTDTQYF. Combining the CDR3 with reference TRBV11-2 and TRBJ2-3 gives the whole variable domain EAGVAQSPRYKIIEKRQSVAFWCNPISGHATLYWYQQILGQGPKLLIQFQNNGVVDDSQLPKDRFSAERLKGVDSTLKIQPAKLEDSAVYLCAGGIDPGGLTDTQYFGPGTRLTVL.

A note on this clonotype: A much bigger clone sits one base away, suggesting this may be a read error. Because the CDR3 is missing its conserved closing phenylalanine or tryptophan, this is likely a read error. The CDR3 DNA sequence: TGTGCCAGCAGCTCGGACCCGAGAGGGGGGGAGCTGTTTTCT. Protein: CASSSDPRGGELFS. This sequence joins TRBV5-6 and TRBJ2-2, with a possible D match to TRBD2 (5 bases). This CDR3 region has 14 residues. V lost 3 bases to trimming and J lost 8 bases, with 14 bases between them. Germline V gene data show CDR1 as SGHDT and CDR2 as YYEEEE.

This CDR3 is CASSPGEGWNTEAFF. CDR3 sequence (DNA): TGCGCCAGCAGCCCTGGCGAGGGCTGGAACACTGAAGCTTTCTTT. The chain couples TRBV4-1 to TRBJ1-1; D remains unclear. CDR1 is MGHRA and CDR2 is YSYEKL in the germline V gene. V was pared by 4 bases and J by 1 base, with 13 bases between. This CDR3 contains 15 residues.

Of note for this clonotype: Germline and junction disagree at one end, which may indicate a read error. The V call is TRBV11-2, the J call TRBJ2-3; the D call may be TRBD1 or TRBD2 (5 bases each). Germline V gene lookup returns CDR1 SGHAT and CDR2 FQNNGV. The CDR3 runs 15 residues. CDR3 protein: CAGSLVMGETDTQCF. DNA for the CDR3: TGTGCCGGCAGCTTAGTGATGGGGGAGACAGATACGCAGTGTTTT. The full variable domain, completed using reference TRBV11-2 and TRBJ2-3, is EAGVAQSPRYKIIEKRQSVAFWCNPISGHATLYWYQQILGQGPKLLIQFQNNGVVDDSQLPKDRFSAERLKGVDSTLKIQPAKLEDSAVYLCAGSLVMGETDTQCFGPGTRLTVL.

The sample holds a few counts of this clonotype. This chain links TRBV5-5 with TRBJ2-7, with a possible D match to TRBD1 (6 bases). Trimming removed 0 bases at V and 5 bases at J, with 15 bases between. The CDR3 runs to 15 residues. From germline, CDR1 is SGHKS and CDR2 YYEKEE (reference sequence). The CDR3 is CASSLGGTSWDEQYF. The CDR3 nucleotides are TGTGCCAGCAGCTTGGGAGGGACATCTTGGGACGAGCAGTACTTC.